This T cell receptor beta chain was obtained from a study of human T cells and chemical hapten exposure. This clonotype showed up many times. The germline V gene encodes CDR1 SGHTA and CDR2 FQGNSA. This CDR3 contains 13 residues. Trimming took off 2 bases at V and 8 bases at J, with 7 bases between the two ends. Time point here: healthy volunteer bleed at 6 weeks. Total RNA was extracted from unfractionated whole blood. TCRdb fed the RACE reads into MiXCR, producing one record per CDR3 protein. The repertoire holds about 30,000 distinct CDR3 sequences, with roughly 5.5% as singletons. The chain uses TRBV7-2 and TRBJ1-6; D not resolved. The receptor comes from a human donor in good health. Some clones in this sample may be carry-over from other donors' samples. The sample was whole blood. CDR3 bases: TGTGCCAGCAGCTTAAATTGGGATTCACCCCTCCACTTT. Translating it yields CASSLNWDSPLHF.